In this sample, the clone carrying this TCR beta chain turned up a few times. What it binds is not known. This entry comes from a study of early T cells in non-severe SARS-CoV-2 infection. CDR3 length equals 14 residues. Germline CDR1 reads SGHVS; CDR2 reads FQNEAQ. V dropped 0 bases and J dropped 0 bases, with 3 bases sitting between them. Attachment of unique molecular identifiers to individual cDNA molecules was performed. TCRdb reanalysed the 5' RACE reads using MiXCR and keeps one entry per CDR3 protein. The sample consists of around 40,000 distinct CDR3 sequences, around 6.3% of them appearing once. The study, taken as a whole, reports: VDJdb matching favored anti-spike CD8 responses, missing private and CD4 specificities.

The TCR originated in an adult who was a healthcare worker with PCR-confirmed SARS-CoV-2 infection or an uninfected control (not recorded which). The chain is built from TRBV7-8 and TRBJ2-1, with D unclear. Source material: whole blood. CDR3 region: CASSLASSYNEQFF. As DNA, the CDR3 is TGTGCCAGCAGCTTAGCCAGCTCCTACAATGAGCAGTTCTTC.